The entry below gives a single T cell receptor (beta chain) sequence along with its context. Its target is unknown. This PCR relied on a set of 60 Vbeta primers and 13 Jbeta primers. The table came from immunoSEQ multiplex PCR; TCRdb's copy has only in-frame clones and leaves some out. The sample yields roughly 140,000 clones, around 82% seen once. The sample is drawn from a study of cytomegalovirus exposure and HLA in healthy donors. Study results and caveats: Earlier analysis looked at TCR beta V segments, and most were productive about 90% or about 30% of the time. Reports described diagnosis of cytomegalovirus status by the classifier as highly specific and sensitive.

Germline CDR1 MGHDK, CDR2 SYGVNS. The germline V and J ends were trimmed by 4 bases and 1 base, with 12 bases remaining between them. This CDR3 has 15 amino acids. The sample comprised PBMCs. This sequence joins TRBV25-1 and TRBJ2-3; D possibly corresponds to TRBD2 (6 bases). The source is a woman aged 50 to 60 in good health and CMV-seropositive. This chain's CDR3 is CASSGTGAGTDTQYF. Here the CDR3 DNA reads TGTGCCAGCAGTGGAACGGGAGCCGGCACAGATACGCAGTATTTT.